The source of this T cell receptor beta chain is a study of cytomegalovirus exposure and HLA in healthy donors. The CDR3 runs 15 residues. Germline V gene sequence: CDR1 LNHDA, CDR2 SQIVND (reference sequence). V lost 10 bases to trimming and J lost 0 bases; unmatched junction nucleotides: 8. It was with 60 Vbeta and 13 Jbeta primers that the PCR ran. Produced via immunoSEQ multiplex PCR; TCRdb's table is partial and in-frame only. This table holds roughly 90,000 clones, 80% found once. The sequence came from a man aged 18 to 35 in good health and CMV-seronegative. This rearrangement joins TRBV19 to TRBJ1-5, with 8 bases matching TRBD1. Sequencing used PBMCs. The CDR3 DNA sequence: TGTGCCACCGCGACAGGGGATTATAGCAATCAGCCCCAGCATTTT. Protein product: CATATGDYSNQPQHF.